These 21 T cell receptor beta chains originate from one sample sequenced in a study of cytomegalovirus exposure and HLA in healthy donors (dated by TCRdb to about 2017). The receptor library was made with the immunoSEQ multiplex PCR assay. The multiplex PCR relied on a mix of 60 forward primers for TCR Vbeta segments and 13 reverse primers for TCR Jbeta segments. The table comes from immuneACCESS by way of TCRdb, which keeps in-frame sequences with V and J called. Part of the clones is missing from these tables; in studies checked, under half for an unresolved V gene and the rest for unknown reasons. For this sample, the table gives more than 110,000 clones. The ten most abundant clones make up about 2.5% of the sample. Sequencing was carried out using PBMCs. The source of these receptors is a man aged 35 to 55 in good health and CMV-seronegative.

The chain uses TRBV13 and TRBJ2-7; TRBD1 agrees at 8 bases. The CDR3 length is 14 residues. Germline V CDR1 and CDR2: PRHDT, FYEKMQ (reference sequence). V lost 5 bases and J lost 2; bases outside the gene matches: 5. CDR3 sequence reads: CASSLGQGAYEQYF. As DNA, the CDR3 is TGTGCCAGCAGCCTCGGACAGGGTGCCTACGAGCAGTACTTC.

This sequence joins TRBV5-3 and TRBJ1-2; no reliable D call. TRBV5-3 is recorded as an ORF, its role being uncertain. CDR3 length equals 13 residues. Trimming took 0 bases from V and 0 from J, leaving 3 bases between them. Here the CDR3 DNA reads TGTGCCAGAAGCTTGGACACTAACTATGGCTACACCTTC. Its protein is CARSLDTNYGYTF.

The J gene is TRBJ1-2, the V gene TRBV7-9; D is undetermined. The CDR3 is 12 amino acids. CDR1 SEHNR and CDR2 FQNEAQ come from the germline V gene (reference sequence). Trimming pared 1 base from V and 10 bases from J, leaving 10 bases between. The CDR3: CASSLERRDYTF. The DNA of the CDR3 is TGTGCCAGCAGCTTAGAACGCCGAGACTACACCTTC.

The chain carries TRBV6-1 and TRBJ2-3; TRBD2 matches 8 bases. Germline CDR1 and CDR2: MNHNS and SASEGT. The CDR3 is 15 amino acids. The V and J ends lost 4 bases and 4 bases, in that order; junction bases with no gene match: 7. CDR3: CASSVRTSRSDTQYF. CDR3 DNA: TGTGCCAGCAGTGTCCGGACTAGCAGGTCAGATACGCAGTATTTT.

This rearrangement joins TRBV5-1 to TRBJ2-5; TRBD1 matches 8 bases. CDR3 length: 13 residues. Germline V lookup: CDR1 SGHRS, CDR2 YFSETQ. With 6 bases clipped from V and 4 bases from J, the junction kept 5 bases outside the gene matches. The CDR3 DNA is TGCGCCAGCACCAGGGGGCAGGGAGAGACCCAGTACTTC. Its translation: CASTRGQGETQYF.

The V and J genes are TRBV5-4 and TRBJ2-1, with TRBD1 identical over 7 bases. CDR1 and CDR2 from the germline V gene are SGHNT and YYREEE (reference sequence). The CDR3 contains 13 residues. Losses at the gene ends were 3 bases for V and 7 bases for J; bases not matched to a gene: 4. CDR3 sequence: CASSSGTDNEQFF. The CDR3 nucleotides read TGTGCCAGCAGCTCCGGGACAGATAATGAGCAGTTCTTC. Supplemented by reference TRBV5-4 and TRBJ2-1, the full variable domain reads ETGVTQSPTHLIKTRGQQVTLRCSSQSGHNTVSWYQQALGQGPQFIFQYYREEENGRGNFPPRFSGLQFPNYSSELNVNALELDDSALYLCASSSGTDNEQFFGPGTRLTVL.

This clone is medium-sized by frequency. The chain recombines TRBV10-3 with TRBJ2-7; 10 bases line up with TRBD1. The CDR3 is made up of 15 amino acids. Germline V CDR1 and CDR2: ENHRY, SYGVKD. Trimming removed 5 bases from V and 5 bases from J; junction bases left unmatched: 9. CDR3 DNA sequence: TGTGCCATCAGTTGGGGACAGGGGACTGTCCACGAGCAGTACTTC. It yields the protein CAISWGQGTVHEQYF.

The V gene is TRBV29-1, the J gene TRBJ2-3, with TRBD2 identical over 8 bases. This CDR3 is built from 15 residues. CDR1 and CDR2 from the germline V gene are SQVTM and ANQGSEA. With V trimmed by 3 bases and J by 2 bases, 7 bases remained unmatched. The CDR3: CSVDGSGGLTDTQYF. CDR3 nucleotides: TGCAGCGTTGACGGAAGCGGGGGCCTCACAGATACGCAGTATTTT.

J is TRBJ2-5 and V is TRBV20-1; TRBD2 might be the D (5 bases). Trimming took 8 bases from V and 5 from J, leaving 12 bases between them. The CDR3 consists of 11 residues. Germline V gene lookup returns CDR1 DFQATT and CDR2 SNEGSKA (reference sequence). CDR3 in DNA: TGCAGTCCCTTCGGGGTGGAGACCCAGTACTTC. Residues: CSPFGVETQYF.

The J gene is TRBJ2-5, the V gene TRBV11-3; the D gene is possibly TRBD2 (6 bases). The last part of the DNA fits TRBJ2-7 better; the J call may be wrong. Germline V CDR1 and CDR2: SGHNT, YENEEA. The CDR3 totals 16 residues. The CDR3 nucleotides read TGTGCCAGCAGCTTAGATGGAGGGTTAAGGGACTACGAGCAGTACTTC. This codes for CASSLDGGLRDYEQYF.

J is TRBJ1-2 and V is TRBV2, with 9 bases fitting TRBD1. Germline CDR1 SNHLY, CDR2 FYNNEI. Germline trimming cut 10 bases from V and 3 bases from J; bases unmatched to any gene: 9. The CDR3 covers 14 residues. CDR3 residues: CANRDRDGYYGYTF. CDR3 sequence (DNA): TGTGCCAACAGGGACAGGGATGGCTACTATGGCTACACCTTC.

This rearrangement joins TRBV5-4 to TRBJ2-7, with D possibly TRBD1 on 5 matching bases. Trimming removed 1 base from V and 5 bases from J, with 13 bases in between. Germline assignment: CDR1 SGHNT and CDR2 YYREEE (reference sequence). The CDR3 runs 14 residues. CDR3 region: CASSLMGRAHEQYF. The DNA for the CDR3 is TGTGCCAGCAGCTTGATGGGCAGGGCTCACGAGCAGTACTTC.

For the CDR3, the DNA is TGTGCCAGCAGCGTACTAGCGATCCTTACTAGCACAGATACGCAGTATTTT. Translation gives CASSVLAILTSTDTQYF. The genes are TRBV9 and TRBJ2-3; D is possibly TRBD2 (6 bases). V lost 1 base to trimming and J lost 0 bases, with 15 bases between them. The CDR3 spans 17 residues. Germline assignment: CDR1 SGDLS and CDR2 YYNGEE.

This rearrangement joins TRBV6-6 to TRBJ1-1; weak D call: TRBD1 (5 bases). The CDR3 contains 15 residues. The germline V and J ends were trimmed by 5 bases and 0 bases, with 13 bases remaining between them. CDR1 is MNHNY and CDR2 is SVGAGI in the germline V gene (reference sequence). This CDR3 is CASSRAGQMNTEAFF. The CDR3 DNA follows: TGTGCCAGCAGTAGGGCAGGGCAAATGAACACTGAAGCTTTCTTT.

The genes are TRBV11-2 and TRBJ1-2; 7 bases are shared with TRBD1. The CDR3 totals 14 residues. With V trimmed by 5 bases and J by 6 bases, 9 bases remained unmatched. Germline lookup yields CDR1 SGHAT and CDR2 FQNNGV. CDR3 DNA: TGTGCCAGCAGCGCACGGGACAGTTGGGATGGCTACACCTTC. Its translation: CASSARDSWDGYTF.

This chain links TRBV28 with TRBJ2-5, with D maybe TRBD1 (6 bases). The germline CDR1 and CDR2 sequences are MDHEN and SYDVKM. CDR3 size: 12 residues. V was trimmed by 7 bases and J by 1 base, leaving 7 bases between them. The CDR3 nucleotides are TGTGCCAGCACGACAGGCCAAGAGACCCAGTACTTC. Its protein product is CASTTGQETQYF.

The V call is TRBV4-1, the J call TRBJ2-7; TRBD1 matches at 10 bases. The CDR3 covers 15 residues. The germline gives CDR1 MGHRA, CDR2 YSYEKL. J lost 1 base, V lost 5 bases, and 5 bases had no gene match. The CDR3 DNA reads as TGCGCCAGCAGCATGCGGGACAGGGGATCCTACGAGCAGTACTTC. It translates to CASSMRDRGSYEQYF.

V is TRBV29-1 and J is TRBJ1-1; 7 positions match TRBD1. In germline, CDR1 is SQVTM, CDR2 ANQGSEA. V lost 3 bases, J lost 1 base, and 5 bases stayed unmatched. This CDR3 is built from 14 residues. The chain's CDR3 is CSVEVQGRNTEAFF. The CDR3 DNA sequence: TGCAGCGTTGAGGTACAGGGGAGGAACACTGAAGCTTTCTTT. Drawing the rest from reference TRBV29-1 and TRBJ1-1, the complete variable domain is SAVISQKPSRDICQRGTSLTIQCQVDSQVTMMFWYRQQPGQSLTLIATANQGSEATYESGFVIDKFPISRPNLTFSTLTVSNMSPEDSSIYLCSVEVQGRNTEAFFGQGTRLTVV.

Here the CDR3 DNA reads TGTGCCAGCGGGGGGGAAAGGCTAAATTCACCCCTCCACTTT. Translation: CASGGERLNSPLHF. The chain carries TRBV2 and TRBJ1-6, with D possibly TRBD1 on 5 matching bases. The CDR3 is made up of 14 amino acids. V lost 8 bases and J 7 bases, leaving 15 bases between the germline ends. Germline V lookup: CDR1 SNHLY, CDR2 FYNNEI.

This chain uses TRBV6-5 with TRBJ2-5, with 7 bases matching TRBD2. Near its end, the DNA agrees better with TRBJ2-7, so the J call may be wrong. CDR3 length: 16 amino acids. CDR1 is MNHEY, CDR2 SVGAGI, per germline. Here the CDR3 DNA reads TGTGCCAGCAGTTACTCGAGAAGGGGAGGGCCCTACGAGCAGTACTTC. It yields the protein CASSYSRRGGPYEQYF.

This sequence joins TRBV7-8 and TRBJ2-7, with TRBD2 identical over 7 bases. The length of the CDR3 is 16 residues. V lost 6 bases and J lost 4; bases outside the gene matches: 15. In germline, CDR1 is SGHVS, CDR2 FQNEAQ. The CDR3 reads CASSLNQAGYRYEQYF. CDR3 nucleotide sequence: TGTGCCAGCAGTTTAAATCAAGCGGGGTATAGGTACGAGCAGTACTTC.